The 3 T cell receptor beta chains given below trace back to one sample, sequenced in a study of blood T cell repertoires in COVID-19. Assay used: immunoSEQ multiplex PCR; TCRdb lists only in-frame clones, some missing. The repertoire holds fewer than 200,000 clones, with roughly 82% as singletons. The material sequenced was PBMCs or T cells enriched from blood (not recorded which). All receptors come from a woman aged 60-75 years with acute COVID-19.

The chain recombines TRBV28 with TRBJ1-1, with D possibly being TRBD1 (5 bases). V shed 6 bases and J shed 4 bases, with 12 bases lying between them. The CDR3 sequence is 13 residues long. Germline V gives CDR1 MDHEN, CDR2 SYDVKM. CDR3 sequence reads: CASSRGRGTEAFF. CDR3 DNA sequence: TGTGCCAGCAGCCGAGGAAGGGGCACTGAAGCTTTCTTT.

The V and J genes are TRBV2 and TRBJ2-2; the match to TRBD1 covers 9 bases. J lost 4 bases, V lost 3 bases, and 6 bases had no gene match. Germline CDR1 reads SNHLY; CDR2 reads FYNNEI. This CDR3 has 16 amino acids. This CDR3 is CASSEGTGRSTGELFF. The CDR3 region has the DNA TGTGCCAGCAGTGAGGGGACAGGGAGAAGCACCGGGGAGCTGTTTTTT.

The chain links TRBV11-2 to TRBJ2-5; perhaps TRBD1 as D (5 bases). The germline gives CDR1 SGHAT, CDR2 FQNNGV. The CDR3 has 13 residues. Trimming cost V 5 bases and J 6 bases, with 13 bases left between them. The DNA of the CDR3 is TGTGCCAGCAGCCCTCGCTCAGGGAAGACCCAGTACTTC. It translates to CASSPRSGKTQYF.